Each of the 6 T cell receptor beta chains below was sequenced from the same sample in a study of sequential checkpoint blockade in melanoma. Treatment denoted: randomized to nivolumab then ipilimumab (arm A) or the reverse (arm B). Assay used: immunoSEQ multiplex PCR; TCRdb lists only in-frame clones, some missing. The sample holds approximately 37,000 clones, about four fifths seen once. Sequencing was performed on CD8+ T cells sorted from blood (inferred from file names), taken from a patient given nivolumab and ipilimumab in sequence. The origin of the receptors is a human donor with melanoma.

This clone was found once. V usage is TRBV28 and J usage is TRBJ2-7; D is undetermined. The CDR3 consists of 12 residues. Trimming left V 6 bases short and J 7 bases short, with 13 bases between. Looked up from germline, CDR1 is MDHEN and CDR2 is SYDVKM. CDR3: CASSSPPREQYF. The CDR3 bases are TGTGCCAGCAGCTCCCCCCCCCGGGAGCAGTACTTC.

The V call is TRBV28, the J call TRBJ2-3, with a tentative D call TRBD2 (5 bases). CDR3 length: 16 amino acids. The germline V gene has CDR1 MDHEN and CDR2 SYDVKM. V lost 2 bases and J lost 5, with 17 bases in between. CDR3: CASSLPASSYRDTQYF. The CDR3 nucleotides read TGTGCCAGCAGTTTACCGGCTAGCAGTTATAGAGATACGCAGTATTTT.

The chain combines TRBV28 with TRBJ2-7; 7 bases line up with TRBD1. V gave up 6 bases and J gave up 4 bases; unmatched junction bases: 9. CDR3 length: 14 amino acids. CDR1 MDHEN and CDR2 SYDVKM come from the germline V gene. In DNA, the CDR3 is TGTGCCAGCAGGAAAGACAGGGACGGGTACGAGCAGTACTTC. It yields the protein CASRKDRDGYEQYF. Together with reference TRBV28 and TRBJ2-7, the CDR3 gives the full variable domain: DVKVTQSSRYLVKRTGEKVFLECVQDMDHENMFWYRQDPGLGLRLIYFSYDVKMKEKGDIPEGYSVSREKKERFSLILESASTNQTSMYLCASRKDRDGYEQYFGPGTRLTVT.

V is TRBV28 and J is TRBJ2-2, with 8 nucleotides matching TRBD2. Germline CDR1 is MDHEN and CDR2 is SYDVKM. V dropped 4 bases and J dropped 6; count of bases not matched to a gene: 4. The CDR3 consists of 14 residues. The CDR3 sequence: CASSSRLASGELFF. The CDR3 coding sequence is TGTGCCAGCAGTTCCCGACTAGCGTCCGGGGAGCTGTTTTTT.

In its sample, this clone was seen a few times. V usage is TRBV6-1 and J usage is TRBJ2-7; D might be TRBD2 (6 bases). Trimming left V 2 bases short and J 7 bases short, with 15 bases between. Germline values: CDR1 MNHNS, CDR2 SASEGT. The CDR3 sequence is 14 residues long. The CDR3 DNA sequence: TGTGCCAGCAGTGAAAGTCCGGAGGGTCCAGAGCAGTACTTC. It yields the protein CASSESPEGPEQYF.

This clone appeared a single time. This specimen includes other DNA sequences encoding the same CDR3. The chain recombines TRBV19 with TRBJ1-2; 7 positions agree with TRBD1. Per the germline V gene, CDR1 is LNHDA and CDR2 is SQIVND (reference sequence). The trim removed 5 bases at V and 4 bases at J, leaving 4 bases unmatched. The CDR3 sequence is 13 residues long. The CDR3 sequence is CASSPAGGYGYTF. The CDR3, as DNA: TGTGCCAGTAGTCCTGCAGGGGGCTATGGCTACACCTTC.